These 17 T cell receptor beta chains were all obtained from the same sample, sequenced in a study of shared clonotypes between healthy human individuals. The assay was immunoSEQ multiplex PCR, and TCRdb's table has in-frame clones only and misses some. The sample yields over a million clones, under 80% seen once. Input material: memory CD4+ T cells sorted from blood. Subset specified: CD45RA-negative fraction. The source is a man between 18 and 29 years old in good health.

Only a few counts were recorded for this clone. The genes are TRBV5-4 and TRBJ1-2; maybe TRBD1 (5 bases). Trimming removed 4 bases at V and 4 bases at J, with 11 bases between. The CDR3 extends over 13 amino acids. Germline CDR1 reads SGHNT; CDR2 reads YYREEE (reference sequence). The CDR3 is CASSVGAAYGYTF. CDR3 bases: TGTGCCAGCAGCGTTGGGGCAGCCTATGGCTACACCTTC.

As DNA, the CDR3 is TGTGCCAGTAGTATAGGTCGGGCCGAGCAGTACTTC. Residues: CASSIGRAEQYF. The chain carries TRBV19 and TRBJ2-7, with D uncertain. From germline, CDR1 is LNHDA and CDR2 SQIVND (reference sequence). CDR3 size: 12 residues. Trimming removed 1 base from V and 6 bases from J, with 7 bases in between.

This chain uses TRBV2 with TRBJ1-2; D is unresolved. Germline V gene data show CDR1 as SNHLY and CDR2 as FYNNEI. This CDR3 is built from 14 residues. V was clipped by 3 bases and J by 8 bases, with 16 bases between them. The CDR3 loop is CASSEDARVGGYTF. In nucleotides, the CDR3 is TGTGCCAGCAGTGAGGATGCCCGAGTGGGAGGCTACACCTTC.

In its sample, this clone was seen once. This chain connects TRBV5-1 to TRBJ2-5; no clear D. The tail of the sequence fits TRBJ2-7 better, so the J call may be wrong. Germline assignment: CDR1 SGHRS and CDR2 YFSETQ. The CDR3 has 15 residues. Here the CDR3 DNA reads TGCGCCAGCAGCACCGGGCCTCCGCCTACCTACGAGCAGTACTTC. This codes for CASSTGPPPTYEQYF.

Here the CDR3 reads CASSLGLQTDNEQFF. The CDR3 DNA follows: TGCGCCAGCAGCTTGGGGCTGCAAACTGACAATGAGCAGTTCTTC. This rearrangement joins TRBV5-1 to TRBJ2-1; no firm D call. Germline V gene data show CDR1 as SGHRS and CDR2 as YFSETQ. This CDR3 is built from 15 residues. With 0 bases removed from V and 5 bases from J, the gap between germline ends came to 12 bases.

Only one count was recorded for this clone. The chain recombines TRBV7-2 with TRBJ1-6; D is ambiguous. Trimming left V 9 bases short and J 17 bases short, with 23 bases between. Germline V lookup: CDR1 SGHTA, CDR2 FQGNSA. This CDR3 has 13 residues. CDR3 region: CARSRPVRGRVHF. The DNA of the CDR3 is TGTGCCAGAAGCCGCCCCGTGCGGGGAAGGGTCCACTTT.

The V and J genes are TRBV29-1 and TRBJ2-7, with D perhaps matching TRBD1 (6 bases). Trimming took off 3 bases at V and 5 bases at J, with 17 bases between the two ends. This CDR3 comprises 14 residues. The germline gives CDR1 SQVTM, CDR2 ANQGSEA. CDR3: CSVDVQGRKDEQYF. DNA of the CDR3: TGCAGCGTTGATGTTCAGGGGCGGAAGGACGAGCAGTACTTC.

CDR3 DNA sequence: TGTGCCAGCAGCCCGGTGACCCAAGAGACCCAGTACTTC. Its translation is CASSPVTQETQYF. The chain is built from TRBV11-2 and TRBJ2-5; D is uncertain. Germline-derived CDR1 and CDR2 are SGHAT and FQNNGV. With 5 bases removed from V and 1 base from J, the gap between germline ends came to 8 bases. The CDR3 has 13 amino acids. Using reference TRBV11-2 and TRBJ2-5 for the parts outside the CDR3, the full variable domain is EAGVAQSPRYKIIEKRQSVAFWCNPISGHATLYWYQQILGQGPKLLIQFQNNGVVDDSQLPKDRFSAERLKGVDSTLKIQPAKLEDSAVYLCASSPVTQETQYFGPGTRLLVL.

A remark on this clone: Other DNA sequences from this sample encode an identical CDR3 as well. The chain carries TRBV5-1 and TRBJ2-5, with D uncertain. This CDR3 comprises 14 residues. CDR1 and CDR2 (germline): SGHRS, YFSETQ. The V end lost 4 bases, the J end lost 4 bases, and 14 bases lay between the germline ends. The CDR3 DNA sequence: TGCGCCAGCAGCCTCGGGTCGGGTGGAGAGACCCAGTACTTC. Residues: CASSLGSGGETQYF.

The V and J genes are TRBV12-5 and TRBJ2-7; D uncertain. The V gene's germline CDR1 is LGHNT and CDR2 FRNRAP. The CDR3 extends over 12 amino acids. V gave up 2 bases and J gave up 4 bases, with 6 bases separating them. The CDR3: CASGLIQYEQYF. Here the CDR3 DNA reads TGTGCTAGTGGTTTGATACAGTACGAGCAGTACTTC.

This clone showed up just a few times. The same CDR3 can be traced to other DNA sequences in this sample. The chain is built from TRBV30 and TRBJ2-2; 9 positions agree with TRBD1. V was clipped by 0 bases and J by 9 bases; unmatched bases: 2. The CDR3 has 13 amino acids. The germline CDR1 and CDR2 sequences are GTSNPN and SVGIG (reference sequence). CDR3: CAWSVQGAWELFF. The CDR3 nucleotides are TGTGCCTGGAGTGTACAGGGGGCGTGGGAGCTGTTTTTT.

Turning to this clone: Other DNA sequences within the sample encode an identical CDR3. V gene TRBV9 combines with J gene TRBJ2-7; TRBD2 matches at 11 bases. CDR1 and CDR2 (germline): SGDLS, YYNGEE. With 0 bases clipped from V and 4 bases from J, the junction kept 3 bases outside the gene matches. This CDR3 spans 15 amino acids. CDR3 DNA: TGTGCCAGCAGCGTAGCTGGGACTAGCGGTTACGAGCAGTACTTC. Translation gives CASSVAGTSGYEQYF.

This sequence joins TRBV6-6 and TRBJ2-3; either TRBD1 or TRBD2 may supply D (6 bases each). V was clipped by 0 bases and J by 2 bases, with 9 bases between them. Germline values: CDR1 MNHNY, CDR2 SVGAGI (reference sequence). This CDR3 spans 15 amino acids. CDR3 residues: CASSYSEGDTDTQYF. For the CDR3, the DNA is TGTGCCAGCAGTTACTCGGAGGGGGACACAGATACGCAGTATTTT.

The V gene is TRBV9, the J gene TRBJ1-2; 12 bases fit TRBD1. CDR3 length equals 16 residues. Per germline, CDR1 SGDLS and CDR2 YYNGEE. With 0 bases clipped from V and 8 bases from J, the junction kept 8 bases outside the gene matches. CDR3 loop: CASSVGGTGGSSGYTF. The CDR3 DNA reads TGTGCCAGCAGCGTAGGTGGGACAGGGGGCAGTAGCGGCTACACCTTC. Full variable domain (rest looked up from reference TRBV9 and TRBJ1-2): DSGVTQTPKHLITATGQRVTLRCSPRSGDLSVYWYQQSLDQGLQFLIQYYNGEERAKGNILERFSAQQFPDLHSELNLSSLELGDSALYFCASSVGGTGGSSGYTFGSGTRLTVV.

This clone was recorded once. V and J are TRBV5-1 and TRBJ2-5, with 8 bases that match TRBD2. J lost 5 bases, V lost 0 bases, and 6 bases had no gene match. Germline CDR1 is SGHRS and CDR2 is YFSETQ. CDR3 length: 15 amino acids. In DNA, the CDR3 is TGCGCCAGCAGCTTGGTCGGGGGGGGCCGGGAGACCCAGTACTTC. It translates to CASSLVGGGRETQYF.

V and J are TRBV2 and TRBJ1-3; 11 bases line up with TRBD1. The V gene's germline CDR1 is SNHLY and CDR2 FYNNEI. V trimming: 7 bases; J trimming: 3 bases; junction bases outside the gene matches: 5. There are 15 residues in the CDR3. The CDR3 DNA reads as TGTGCCAGCAACGGACAGGGGGCTGTTGGAAACACCATATATTTT. Amino acid sequence: CASNGQGAVGNTIYF.

The CDR3 here is CASSRGRAGGENIQYF. As DNA, the CDR3 is TGTGCCAGTAGTAGAGGGCGGGCTGGTGGTGAAAACATTCAGTACTTC. The chain couples TRBV19 to TRBJ2-4; perhaps TRBD2 as D (5 bases). CDR1 LNHDA and CDR2 SQIVND come from the germline V gene (reference sequence). This CDR3 comprises 16 residues. The germline V and J ends were trimmed by 4 bases and 5 bases, with 18 bases remaining between them. The variable domain in full, completed from reference TRBV19 and TRBJ2-4, reads DGGITQSPKYLFRKEGQNVTLSCEQNLNHDAMYWYRQDPGQGLRLIYYSQIVNDFQKGDIAEGYSVSREKKESFPLTVTSAQKNPTAFYLCASSRGRAGGENIQYFGAGTRLSVL.